The 24 T cell receptor beta chains below were found in one sample sequenced in a study of T cell responses to AZD1222 COVID-19 vaccine. Profiling relied on immunoSEQ multiplex PCR, and the TCRdb table lists in-frame clones only, not all of them. The table shows around 120,000 clones, with about 88% occurring only once. The sequences come from peripheral blood, collected 28 days after the second AZD1222 dose. The source is an adult who received the AZD1222 COVID-19 vaccine.

A remark on this clone: Because the CDR3 is missing its conserved closing phenylalanine or tryptophan, this is likely a read error. The limits of the CDR3 on the DNA are not certain, so only TCRdb's listed CDR3 is given. The chain is built from TRBV7-2 and TRBJ2-4; the DNA was not used to check the table's D call, TRBD1. The CDR3 has 12 amino acids, counting both end residues. The germline CDR1 and CDR2 sequences are SGHTA and FQGNSA. The CDR3: CASSLVGHPIDV.

The rearrangement joins TRBV6-5 to TRBJ2-3, with 8 bases aligning to TRBD2. V lost 5 bases, J lost 3 bases, and 4 bases stayed unmatched. Germline V gene lookup returns CDR1 MNHEY and CDR2 SVGAGI. This CDR3 comprises 14 residues. CDR3 nucleotides: TGTGCCAGCAGTATCGGACTAGCAACAGATACGCAGTATTTT. It specifies CASSIGLATDTQYF.

The J gene is TRBJ1-5, the V gene TRBV10-1; D might be TRBD1 (5 bases). Germline V gives CDR1 WNHNN, CDR2 SYGVQD (reference sequence). V dropped 0 bases and J dropped 13 bases, with 7 bases sitting between them. The CDR3 has 11 residues. CDR3 nucleotide sequence: TGCGCCAGCAGTGAGTCCGGGGGACAGCATTTT. Translation: CASSESGGQHF.

The rearrangement joins TRBV29-1 to TRBJ2-7; D gene unclear. Germline assignment: CDR1 SQVTM and CDR2 ANQGSEA. The CDR3 has 12 amino acids. V lost 4 bases and J lost 3, with 10 bases in between. CDR3 sequence reads: CSVGPGRYEQYF. The CDR3, as DNA: TGCAGCGTTGGGCCTGGCCGCTACGAGCAGTACTTC.

This clone showed up just a few times. This chain joins TRBV6-6 and TRBJ2-5; no definite D call. CDR3 length: 10 amino acids. The V gene lost 4 bases and the J gene lost 5 bases, with 2 bases spanning the gap. The germline V gene has CDR1 MNHNY and CDR2 SVGAGI (reference sequence). Here the CDR3 DNA reads TGTGCCAGCAGTTCGGAGACCCAGTACTTC. It specifies CASSSETQYF.

V and J are TRBV2 and TRBJ1-1; 9 nucleotides line up with TRBD1. V was clipped by 2 bases and J by 11 bases; unmatched bases: 6. CDR1 SNHLY and CDR2 FYNNEI come from the germline V gene. The CDR3 extends over 13 amino acids. The CDR3, as DNA: TGTGCCAGCAGTGAATTCGACAGGGGGTACGCTTTCTTT. This encodes CASSEFDRGYAFF.

The chain couples TRBV4-2 to TRBJ1-1; perhaps TRBD1 as D (5 bases). Germline assignment: CDR1 LGHNA and CDR2 YNFKEQ. Trimming took off 3 bases at V and 5 bases at J, with 16 bases between the two ends. This CDR3 comprises 15 residues. CDR3 in amino acids: CASSHPPGVGTEAFF. CDR3 bases: TGTGCCAGCAGCCATCCCCCGGGGGTAGGAACTGAAGCTTTCTTT.

The J gene is TRBJ2-3, the V gene TRBV6-1; weak D call: TRBD2 (5 bases). Trimming left V 4 bases short and J 0 bases short, with 14 bases between. Germline lookup yields CDR1 MNHNS and CDR2 SASEGT. The CDR3 is made up of 16 amino acids. The CDR3 sequence: CASSAGGQPSTDTQYF. Here the CDR3 DNA reads TGTGCCAGCAGTGCCGGCGGGCAGCCTAGCACAGATACGCAGTATTTT.

The CDR3 region has the DNA TGTGCCAGCAGCCTAGGGCAAGGCGACACTGAAGCTTTCTTT. As protein: CASSLGQGDTEAFF. This sequence joins TRBV7-9 and TRBJ1-1; D remains ambiguous. Trimming took off 5 bases at V and 3 bases at J, with 13 bases between the two ends. The CDR3 consists of 14 residues. Germline V CDR1 and CDR2: SEHNR, FQNEAQ (reference sequence). Full variable domain (remainder filled in from reference TRBV7-9 and TRBJ1-1): DTGVSQNPRHKITKRGQNVTFRCDPISEHNRLYWYRQTLGQGPEFLTYFQNEAQLEKSRLLSDRFSAERPKGSFSTLEIQRTEQGDSAMYLCASSLGQGDTEAFFGQGTRLTVV.

This chain joins TRBV27 and TRBJ2-7, with 7 bases identical to TRBD1. This CDR3 is 16 amino acids long. The germline gives CDR1 MNHEY, CDR2 SMNVEV (reference sequence). J gave up 7 bases and V 1 base, and 13 bases lay outside the gene matches. The CDR3 sequence is CASSLLIPGGYEEQYF. As DNA, the CDR3 is TGTGCCAGCAGTTTATTAATCCCAGGGGGTTACGAAGAGCAGTACTTC.

This sequence joins TRBV6-5 and TRBJ1-1, with D possibly being TRBD1 (6 bases). V was pared by 2 bases and J by 2 bases, with 15 bases between. The CDR3 contains 16 residues. Germline V gives CDR1 MNHEY, CDR2 SVGAGI. The DNA of the CDR3 is TGTGCCAGCAGTTACGGGGCGGGACAAACCAACACTGAAGCTTTCTTT. Its translation: CASSYGAGQTNTEAFF.

The V call is TRBV7-2, the J call TRBJ1-3; D gene uncertain. Germline V lookup: CDR1 SGHTA, CDR2 FQGNSA. CDR3 length: 15 residues. V was pared by 5 bases and J by 0 bases, with 11 bases between. The CDR3 DNA is TGTGCCAGCAGCGTCCCCCTTAACTCTGGAAACACCATATATTTT. This encodes CASSVPLNSGNTIYF.

The chain uses TRBV10-3 and TRBJ2-6, with unresolved D. CDR3 size: 19 residues. Germline loops: CDR1 ENHRY, CDR2 SYGVKD. The ends were cut back, 0 bases at V and 0 bases at J, with 15 bases in the middle. CDR3 region: CAISESTGPPYSGANVLTF. CDR3 DNA: TGTGCCATCAGTGAGTCGACCGGCCCCCCTTACTCTGGGGCCAACGTCCTGACTTTC.

This clone has more than one count but fewer than ten. This chain's CDR3 is CASSTSQWDRAYEQYF. DNA for the CDR3: TGTGCCAGCAGCACCAGCCAATGGGACAGGGCCTACGAGCAGTACTTC. This rearrangement joins TRBV11-2 to TRBJ2-7; TRBD1 agrees at 9 bases. The CDR3 totals 16 residues. Germline lookup yields CDR1 SGHAT and CDR2 FQNNGV. The V segment lost 5 bases and the J segment 2 bases; nucleotides outside the gene matches: 10.

This clone occurred a few times. This sequence joins TRBV7-2 and TRBJ1-5, with D possibly TRBD1 on 5 matching bases. Trimming removed 4 bases at V and 1 base at J, with 11 bases between. Germline CDR1 SGHTA, CDR2 FQGNSA. CDR3 length: 15 residues. This CDR3 is CASSWGGASNQPQHF. CDR3 DNA sequence: TGTGCCAGCAGCTGGGGAGGGGCGAGCAATCAGCCCCAGCATTTT.

V gene TRBV3-1 (or the pseudogene TRBV3-2) combines with J gene TRBJ1-2; TRBD1 is a possible D gene (6 bases). Germline loops: CDR1 LGHDT, CDR2 YNNKEL (reference sequence). The V and J ends lost 1 base and 3 bases respectively, with 9 bases between them. The CDR3 spans 14 residues. CDR3 sequence (DNA): TGTGCCAGCAGCCAAGCCCAGGGGTACTATGGCTACACCTTC. Protein: CASSQAQGYYGYTF.

The rearrangement links TRBV5-4 to TRBJ1-1, with D possibly being TRBD1 (6 bases). V dropped 4 bases and J dropped 1 base, with 14 bases sitting between them. CDR1 is SGHNT, CDR2 YYREEE, per germline (reference sequence). The CDR3 loop spans 15 amino acids. For the CDR3, the DNA is TGTGCCAGCAGCCACTTTGACAGGAGGAACACTGAAGCTTTCTTT. Encoded protein: CASSHFDRRNTEAFF.

CDR3 protein: CASRDRGSSYNEQFF. DNA of the CDR3: TGTGCCAGCAGGGACAGGGGAAGCTCCTACAATGAGCAGTTCTTC. The chain combines TRBV6-5 with TRBJ2-1, with TRBD1 matching over 9 bases. Trimming took 6 bases from V and 0 from J; bases not matched to a gene: 3. The germline V gene encodes CDR1 MNHEY and CDR2 SVGAGI. The CDR3 is made up of 15 amino acids.

This rearrangement joins TRBV10-3 to TRBJ2-7; 7 bases map to TRBD1. Germline V gives CDR1 ENHRY, CDR2 SYGVKD. This CDR3 is 16 amino acids long. Trimming cost V 5 bases and J 6 bases; bases outside gene matches: 16. The CDR3 DNA sequence: TGTGCCATCAGTTCCACGACAGGGCAATCGGAGAGCGAGCAGTACTTC. Amino acid sequence: CAISSTTGQSESEQYF.

The rearrangement links TRBV6-5 to TRBJ1-5; 7 bases are shared with TRBD1. The CDR3 contains 15 residues. Germline CDR1 MNHEY, CDR2 SVGAGI. The J segment lost 2 bases and the V segment lost 2 bases, leaving 3 bases of the junction unmatched. The CDR3 region has the DNA TGTGCCAGCAGTTACATAGGGGGCGGCAATCAGCCCCAGCATTTT. Encoded protein: CASSYIGGGNQPQHF.

V and J are TRBV11-2 and TRBJ1-1; D is uncertain. The germline V gene has CDR1 SGHAT and CDR2 FQNNGV. The CDR3 runs to 15 residues. V lost 0 bases, J lost 4 bases, and 12 bases lay in between. The CDR3 spells CASSLEPSPSTEAFF. CDR3 nucleotides: TGTGCCAGCAGCTTAGAACCCAGTCCTTCCACTGAAGCTTTCTTT.

This sequence joins TRBV11-3 and TRBJ2-2; D perhaps matches TRBD1 (6 bases). The V end lost 3 bases, the J end lost 6 bases, and 17 bases lay between the germline ends. This CDR3 spans 16 amino acids. Germline CDR1 reads SGHNT; CDR2 reads YENEEA. The CDR3 here is CASSFTWGRTSGELFF. In DNA, the CDR3 is TGTGCCAGCAGCTTTACCTGGGGGCGAACATCCGGGGAGCTGTTTTTT.

The gene calls are TRBV28 and TRBJ2-7; D may be TRBD2 (6 bases). The V end lost 7 bases, the J end lost 0 bases, and 16 bases lay between the germline ends. This CDR3 contains 15 residues. Germline assignment: CDR1 MDHEN and CDR2 SYDVKM. This CDR3 reads CASTPAGYRSYEQYF. The DNA for the CDR3 is TGTGCCAGCACCCCAGCGGGCTACCGCTCCTACGAGCAGTACTTC.

The chain carries TRBV18 and TRBJ1-1; the D is unclear. Per germline, CDR1 KGHSH and CDR2 LQKENI. CDR3 length: 14 residues. V lost 0 bases to trimming and J lost 0 bases, with 5 bases between them. The CDR3 region has the DNA TGTGCCAGCTCACCACCGCCAGTGAACACTGAAGCTTTCTTT. Translated: CASSPPPVNTEAFF.